This T cell receptor (beta chain) is drawn from a study of graft-versus-host responses after intestinal transplantation. Study-level information: Anti-thymocyte globulin induction preceded about 3 years of tacrolimus and steroid maintenance in all recipients.

Whole-study results and caveats: Recipient marrow harbored GvH clones, some of which surfaced first in ileum or blood. Early after transplant, HvG clones declined as circulating GvH clones peaked.

For this clone: Antigen: not known.

Germline V CDR1 and CDR2: LNHNV, YYDKDF (reference sequence). The CDR3 length is 14 residues. The V and J ends lost 1 base and 1 base respectively, with 7 bases between them. TCRdb's table, derived via immunoSEQ multiplex PCR, lists solely in-frame clones and lacks some. The sample carries approximately 68,000 clones, 85% to 90% recorded once. The sequenced sample was unstimulated CD8+ T cells sorted from spleen or lymph node cells, obtained before transplant. The source is a human donor who was the organ donor for an intestinal transplant. This chain joins TRBV15 and TRBJ1-1; D uncertain. For the CDR3, the DNA is TGTGCCACCAGCAGAGTGGCCAAGAACACTGAAGCTTTCTTT. Translating gives CATSRVAKNTEAFF.